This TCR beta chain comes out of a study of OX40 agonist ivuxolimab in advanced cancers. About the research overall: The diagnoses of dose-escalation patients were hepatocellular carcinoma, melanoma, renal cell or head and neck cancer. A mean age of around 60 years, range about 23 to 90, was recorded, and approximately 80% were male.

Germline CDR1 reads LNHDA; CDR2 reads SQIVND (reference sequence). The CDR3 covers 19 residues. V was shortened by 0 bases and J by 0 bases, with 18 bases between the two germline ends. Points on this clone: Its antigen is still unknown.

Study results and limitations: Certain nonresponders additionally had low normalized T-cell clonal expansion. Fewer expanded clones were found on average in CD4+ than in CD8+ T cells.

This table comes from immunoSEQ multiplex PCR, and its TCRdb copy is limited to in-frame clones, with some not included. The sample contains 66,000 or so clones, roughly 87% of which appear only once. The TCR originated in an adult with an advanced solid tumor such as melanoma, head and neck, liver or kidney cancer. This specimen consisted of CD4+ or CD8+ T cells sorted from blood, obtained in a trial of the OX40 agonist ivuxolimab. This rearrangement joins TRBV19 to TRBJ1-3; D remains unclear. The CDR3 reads CASSIDGSGVSASGNTIYF. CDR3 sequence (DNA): TGTGCCAGTAGTATAGATGGGAGCGGAGTGAGCGCCTCTGGAAACACCATATATTTT.